This T cell receptor (beta chain) was retrieved from a study of cytotoxic CD8 clonotypes in ibrutinib-treated CLL. In germline, CDR1 is SQVTM, CDR2 ANQGSEA. The CDR3 contains 14 residues. V dropped 4 bases and J dropped 5 bases, with 17 bases sitting between them. Produced via immunoSEQ multiplex PCR; TCRdb's table is partial and in-frame only. Here the sample spans around 330,000 clones, under 70% being singletons. The sample consisted of PBMCs, taken after 36 months of ibrutinib treatment. The receptor comes from a human donor with chronic lymphocytic leukemia. V is TRBV29-1 and J is TRBJ1-2; possible D gene TRBD1, 5 bases. This CDR3 is CSVGLGGFGYGYTF. CDR3 coding DNA: TGCAGCGTTGGGCTCGGGGGGTTTGGGTATGGCTACACCTTC.